The T cell receptor (beta chain) described here comes from a study of cytomegalovirus exposure and HLA in healthy donors. Notes on the study in general: Three of the chains that were CMV-associated were confirmed in vitro to be specific for CMV antigens. The investigators catalogued 150 to 200 TCR beta chains as cytomegalovirus-associated.

CDR3 length: 15 residues. V dropped 6 bases and J dropped 6; count of bases not matched to a gene: 6. The germline V gene has CDR1 SGHTA and CDR2 FQGNSA. This clone came up once. The antigen remains unidentified. Healthy bone marrow donors formed the donor group. The PCR contained 60 Vbeta and 13 Jbeta primers. Original processing notes: About 10 million shared chains were among the roughly 78 million unique TCR beta chains that a later analysis counted. Profiling relied on immunoSEQ multiplex PCR, and the TCRdb table lists in-frame clones only, not all of them. That table supplies the V and J calls and clone size; D and trimming were determined from the DNA. The data contain 74,000 or so clones, less than 80% of them singletons.

Sequencing used PBMCs. The gene calls are TRBV7-2 and TRBJ2-1; the match to TRBD2 covers 12 bases. The sequence derives from a middle-aged woman in good health and CMV-seronegative. The CDR3 DNA sequence: TGTGCCAGCAGGGGACTAGCGGGCCTATCCAATGAGCAGTTCTTC. Translated, it gives CASRGLAGLSNEQFF.